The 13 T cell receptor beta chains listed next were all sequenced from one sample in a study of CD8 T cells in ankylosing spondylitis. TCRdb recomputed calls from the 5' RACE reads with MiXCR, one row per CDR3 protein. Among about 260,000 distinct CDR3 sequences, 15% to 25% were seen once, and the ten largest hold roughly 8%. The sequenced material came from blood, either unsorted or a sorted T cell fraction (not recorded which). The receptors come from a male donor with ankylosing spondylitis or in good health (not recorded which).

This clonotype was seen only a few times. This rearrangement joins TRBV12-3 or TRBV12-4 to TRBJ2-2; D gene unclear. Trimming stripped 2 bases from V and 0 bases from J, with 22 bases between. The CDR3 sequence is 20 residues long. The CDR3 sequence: CASSLLSYQLSRANTGELFF. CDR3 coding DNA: TGTGCCAGCAGTTTACTGTCGTATCAACTTTCACGCGCGAACACCGGGGAGCTGTTTTTT.

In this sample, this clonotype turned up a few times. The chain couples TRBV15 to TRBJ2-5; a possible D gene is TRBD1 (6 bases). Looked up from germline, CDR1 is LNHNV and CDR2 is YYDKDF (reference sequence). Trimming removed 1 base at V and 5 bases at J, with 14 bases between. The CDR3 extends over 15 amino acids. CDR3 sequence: CATSRVMSQGETQYF. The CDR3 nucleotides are TGTGCCACCAGCAGAGTAATGAGCCAGGGGGAGACCCAGTACTTC.

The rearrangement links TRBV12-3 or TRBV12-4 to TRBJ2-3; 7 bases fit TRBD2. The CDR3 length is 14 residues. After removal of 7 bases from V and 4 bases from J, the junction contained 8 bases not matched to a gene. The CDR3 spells CASNGREYADTQYF. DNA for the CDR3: TGTGCCAGCAACGGGCGGGAGTACGCAGATACGCAGTATTTT.

CDR3 DNA: TGTGCCAGCAGCCAACTCCGGGTAGCGGGAGCGGAGACCCAGTACTTC. Translating it yields CASSQLRVAGAETQYF. The rearrangement joins TRBV7-2 to TRBJ2-5, with 9 bases fitting TRBD2. V gave up 5 bases and J gave up 5 bases; unmatched junction bases: 12. The CDR3 has 16 residues. Germline loops: CDR1 SGHTA, CDR2 FQGNSA.

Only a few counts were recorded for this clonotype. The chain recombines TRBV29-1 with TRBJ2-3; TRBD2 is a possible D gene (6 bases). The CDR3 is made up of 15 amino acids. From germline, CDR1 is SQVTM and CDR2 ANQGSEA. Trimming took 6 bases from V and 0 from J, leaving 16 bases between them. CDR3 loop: CSVALGGTSTDTQYF. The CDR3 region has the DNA TGCAGCGTGGCCTTGGGAGGAACTAGCACAGATACGCAGTATTTT.

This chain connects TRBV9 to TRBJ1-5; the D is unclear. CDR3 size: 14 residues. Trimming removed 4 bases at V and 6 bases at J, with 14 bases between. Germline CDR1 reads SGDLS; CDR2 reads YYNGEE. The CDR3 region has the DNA TGTGCCAGCAGCCCGGACCTGGTTGGTCAGCCCCAGCATTTT. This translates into CASSPDLVGQPQHF.

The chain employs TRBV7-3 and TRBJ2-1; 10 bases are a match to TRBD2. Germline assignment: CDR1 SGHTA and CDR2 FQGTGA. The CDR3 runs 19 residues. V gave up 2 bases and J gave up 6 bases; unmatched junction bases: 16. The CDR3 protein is CASSLGGGVSGRRVNEQFF. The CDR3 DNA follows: TGTGCCAGCAGCTTAGGAGGGGGGGTTAGCGGGAGGAGGGTCAATGAGCAGTTCTTC. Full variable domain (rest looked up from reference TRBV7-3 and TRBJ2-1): GAGVSQTPSNKVTEKGKYVELRCDPISGHTALYWYRQSLGQGPEFLIYFQGTGAADDSGLPNDRFFAVRPEGSVSTLKIQRTERGDSAVYLCASSLGGGVSGRRVNEQFFGPGTRLTVL.

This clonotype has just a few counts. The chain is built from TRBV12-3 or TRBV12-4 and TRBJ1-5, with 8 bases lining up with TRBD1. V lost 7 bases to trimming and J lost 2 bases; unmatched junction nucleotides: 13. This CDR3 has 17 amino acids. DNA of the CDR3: TGTGCCAGCACCTTGACAGGGGCCGACCGAGGCAATCAGCCCCAGCATTTT. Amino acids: CASTLTGADRGNQPQHF.

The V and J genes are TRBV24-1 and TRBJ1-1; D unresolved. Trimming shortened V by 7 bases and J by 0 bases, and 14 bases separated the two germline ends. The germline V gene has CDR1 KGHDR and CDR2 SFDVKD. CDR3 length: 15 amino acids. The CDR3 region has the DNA TGTGCCACCAGGGCCAACAGCAGGTTGAACACTGAAGCTTTCTTT. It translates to CATRANSRLNTEAFF.

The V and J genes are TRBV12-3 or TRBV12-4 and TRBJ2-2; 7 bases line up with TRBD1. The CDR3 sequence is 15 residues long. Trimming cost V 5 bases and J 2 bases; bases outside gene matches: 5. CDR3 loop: CASSTNRGNTGELFF. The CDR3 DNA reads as TGTGCCAGCAGTACAAACAGGGGAAACACCGGGGAGCTGTTTTTT.

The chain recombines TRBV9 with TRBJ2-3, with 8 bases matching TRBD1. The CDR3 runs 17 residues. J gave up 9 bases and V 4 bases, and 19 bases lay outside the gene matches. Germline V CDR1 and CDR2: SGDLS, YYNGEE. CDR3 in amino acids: CASSPLAGTGGQVTQYF. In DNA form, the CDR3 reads TGTGCCAGCAGCCCTCTGGCCGGGACAGGAGGGCAAGTGACGCAGTATTTT.

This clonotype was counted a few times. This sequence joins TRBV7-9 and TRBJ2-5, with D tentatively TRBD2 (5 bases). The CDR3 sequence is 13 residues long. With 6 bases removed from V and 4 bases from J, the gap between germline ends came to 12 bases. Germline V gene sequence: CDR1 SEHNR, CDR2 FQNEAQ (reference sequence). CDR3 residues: CASRPGVTETQYF. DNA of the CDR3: TGTGCCAGCAGACCCGGGGTAACAGAGACCCAGTACTTC.

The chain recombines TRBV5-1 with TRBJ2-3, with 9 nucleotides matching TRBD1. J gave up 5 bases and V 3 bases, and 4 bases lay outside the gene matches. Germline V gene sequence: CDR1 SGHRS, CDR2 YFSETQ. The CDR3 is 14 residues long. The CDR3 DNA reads TGCGCCAGCAGCTCGGGACAGGGCAAAGATACGCAGTATTTT. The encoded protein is CASSSGQGKDTQYF.